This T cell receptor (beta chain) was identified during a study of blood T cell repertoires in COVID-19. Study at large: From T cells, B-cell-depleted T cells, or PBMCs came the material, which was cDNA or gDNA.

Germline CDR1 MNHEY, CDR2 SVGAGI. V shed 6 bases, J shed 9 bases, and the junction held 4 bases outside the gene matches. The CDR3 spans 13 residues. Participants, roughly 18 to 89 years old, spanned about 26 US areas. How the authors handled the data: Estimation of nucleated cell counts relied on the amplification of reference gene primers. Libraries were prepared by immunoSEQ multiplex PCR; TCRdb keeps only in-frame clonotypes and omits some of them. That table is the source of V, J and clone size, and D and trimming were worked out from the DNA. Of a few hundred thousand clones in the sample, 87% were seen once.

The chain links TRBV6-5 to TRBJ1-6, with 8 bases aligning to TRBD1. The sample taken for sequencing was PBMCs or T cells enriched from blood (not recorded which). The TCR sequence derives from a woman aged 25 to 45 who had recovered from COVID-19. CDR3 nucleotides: TGTGCCAGCAGGTTACAGGGGGTTTCACCCCTCCACTTT. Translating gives CASRLQGVSPLHF.